This T cell receptor (beta chain) was documented in a study of blood T cell repertoires in COVID-19 (dated by TCRdb to about 2020). With regard to the full study: Collaborator samples came from the United States, Italy and Spain and covered acute and convalescent phases of COVID-19. The prospective study material was composed of cDNA or gDNA derived from T cells, B-cell-depleted T cells, or PBMCs. The dataset comprised deeply sampled blood TCRbeta repertoires from subjects exposed to, actively infected with, or recovered from COVID-19. The repertoires were released in a freely available public database meant as a resource for research on the immune response to SARS-CoV-2. The samples were drawn from two sources: the first 160 participants of the ongoing ImmuneRACE study, and 1,000 to 1,500 subjects contributed by 6 global collaborators. A de-identified subject ID, COVID-19 status, age in years and sex were almost always included in the sample metadata. Where HLA class I and class II types were available, the types were taken from metadata supplied by the sample provider, not from assay-based typing. Overall study outcomes, separate from this receptor: How much clinical and demographic metadata was included differed by source and by participant, and the metadata was provided uncurated.

TCRbeta CDR3 regions were amplified from genomic DNA using the immunoSEQ Assay, a bias-controlled multiplex PCR. From the authors' description of their analysis: The number of nucleated cells in each sample was estimated by amplification of reference gene primers within the assay. To quantify the absolute abundance of each unique TCRbeta CDR3 rearrangement, sequence reads were collapsed and filtered. For each sample, productive Simpson clonality was calculated as the square root of Simpson's diversity index over productive rearrangements. TCRdb took over this immuneACCESS table, retaining in-frame rearrangements with V and J assigned. Such tables are incomplete; in checked studies, under half of the missing clones stem from an unresolved V gene, and the remainder is unexplained. That table is the source of V, J and clone size, and D and trimming were worked out from the DNA. This sample is represented by roughly 320,000 clones; around 87% of them were singletons. 1% to 1.5% of the sample belongs to the ten largest clones.

Collaborating institutions collected whole blood in K2EDTA tubes following their own protocols. Collaborator samples were shipped for TCRbeta analysis as frozen whole blood, isolated PBMCs, or DNA extracted from either sample type. The CDR1 and CDR2 encoded by the germline V gene are KGHDR and SFDVKD. The CDR3 numbers 16 residues from cysteine through phenylalanine. Only the CDR3 part of the read is kept: 48 bases, read in frame from the first base. V trim: 0 bases; J trim: 3 bases; unmatched bases: 5. Notes on this clone: Its antigen target is currently unknown. No qualities accompany the bases; no much larger clone lies one base away.

The clonotype originates from a man in his sixties or seventies with acute or convalescent COVID-19. Sequencing was performed on peripheral blood. The chain is encoded by TRBV24-1 joined to TRBJ2-3, and 7 junction bases match TRBD2. The CDR3 sequence is CATSDLRSGMTDTQYF. DNA sequence: TGTGCCACCAGTGATTTGAGGAGCGGGATGACAGATACGCAGTATTTT.